This T cell receptor (beta chain) emerged from a study of technical replicates of blood from a few donors. The CDR3 is 16 amino acids. The germline CDR1 and CDR2 sequences are SGDLS and YYNGEE. Losses at the gene ends were 0 bases for V and 2 bases for J; bases not matched to a gene: 4. TCRdb keeps only in-frame clones here, not all; method: immunoSEQ multiplex PCR. The data contain about 97,000 clones, about 95% of them singletons. The source material was T cells isolated from PBMCs. The rearrangement uses TRBV9 and TRBJ2-5, with 10 bases matching TRBD2. The sequence came from a human donor in good health. The CDR3 region has the DNA TGTGCCAGCAGCGTAGGATCACTAGCGGGGCAAGAGACCCAGTACTTC. Encoded protein: CASSVGSLAGQETQYF. Full variable domain (rest looked up from reference TRBV9 and TRBJ2-5): DSGVTQTPKHLITATGQRVTLRCSPRSGDLSVYWYQQSLDQGLQFLIQYYNGEERAKGNILERFSAQQFPDLHSELNLSSLELGDSALYFCASSVGSLAGQETQYFGPGTRLLVL.